This T cell receptor beta chain is from a study of blood T cell repertoires in COVID-19. Across the whole study: Samples taken during acute and convalescent COVID-19 were collected in the United States, Italy and Spain. Nucleic acid was either cDNA or gDNA, and it came from T cells, B-cell-depleted T cells, or PBMCs.

CDR3 size: 14 residues. The germline gives CDR1 GTSNPN, CDR2 SVGIG (reference sequence). V was cut by 0 bases and J by 3 bases, with 9 bases left in between. There are a few counts of this clone. In the original processing: Nucleated cell number was recorded as an estimate derived from reference gene primer amplification. TCRdb's table, derived via immunoSEQ multiplex PCR, lists solely in-frame clones and lacks some. For V, J and clone size, that table is used; D and trimming come from the DNA. The repertoire consists of 170,000 or so clones, with around four fifths occurring once and the leading ten covering less than 3.5%.

The receptor comes from a woman aged 55-69 years with acute or convalescent COVID-19. Sequencing was performed on peripheral blood. This chain links TRBV30 with TRBJ1-5; D call uncertain. The CDR3 DNA reads TGTGCCTGGAGTGTTAGATCCGACAATCAGCCCCAGCATTTT. Translating it yields CAWSVRSDNQPQHF. Combining the CDR3 with reference TRBV30 and TRBJ1-5 gives the whole variable domain SQTIHQWPATLVQPVGSPLSLECTVEGTSNPNLYWYRQAAGRGLQLLFYSVGIGQISSEVPQNLSASRPQDRQFILSSKKLLLSDSGFYLCAWSVRSDNQPQHFGDGTRLSIL.